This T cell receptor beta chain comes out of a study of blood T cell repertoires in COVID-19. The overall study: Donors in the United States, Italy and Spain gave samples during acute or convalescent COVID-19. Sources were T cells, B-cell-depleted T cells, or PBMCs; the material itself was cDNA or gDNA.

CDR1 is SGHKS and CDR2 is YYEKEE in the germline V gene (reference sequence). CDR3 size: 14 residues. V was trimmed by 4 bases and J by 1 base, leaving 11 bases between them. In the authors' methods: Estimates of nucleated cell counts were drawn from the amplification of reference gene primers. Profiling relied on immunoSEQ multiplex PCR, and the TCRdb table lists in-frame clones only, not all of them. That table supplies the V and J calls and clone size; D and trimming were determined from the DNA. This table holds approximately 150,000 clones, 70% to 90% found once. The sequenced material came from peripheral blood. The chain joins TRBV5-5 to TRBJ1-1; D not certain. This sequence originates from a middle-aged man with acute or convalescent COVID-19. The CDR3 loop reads CASSQLGKNTEAFF. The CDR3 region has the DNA TGTGCCAGCAGCCAGCTAGGCAAGAACACTGAAGCTTTCTTT.